The entry below describes one T cell receptor (beta chain). The sample holds a few counts of this clone. Base qualities were left out, and no much larger clone turns up one base away. PBMC were thawed, rested overnight, stained with a GMM-loaded CD1B tetramer, a Live/Dead dye and anti-CD3, and then sorted on a FACS Aria II. The CD1B tetramers were loaded with C32 glucose monomycolate that had been purified from Rhodococcus equi. Before cryopreservation, the PBMC used for tetramer sorting had been depleted of CD14-expressing monocytes as part of a separate study. From each donor, 95,000 to 100,000 tetramer-negative cells were sorted and were analyzed alongside the tetramer-positive cells. GMM-loaded CD1B tetramers were used to sort antigen-specific T cells from four healthy South African adults. This entry is derived from a study of T cells in tuberculosis (dated by TCRdb to 2016 to 2019). Context from the whole study: In the study, CD1B tetramers and high-throughput TCR immunosequencing were combined to characterize T cells specific for the mycobacterial lipid antigen glucose monomycolate (GMM).

Because TCR-alpha and TCR-beta chains were sequenced unpaired, no information on chain pairing was available. The immunoSEQ multiplex PCR assay was used to generate TCR libraries, with TCR-beta and/or TCR-alpha/delta assays applied to each sample. The amplified TCR libraries were sequenced using the Illumina high-throughput platform. The source study handled its data this way. Clustering and dimensionality reduction relied on pairwise TCRdist distances among GMM-specific receptors from T cells that were either sorted ex vivo or expanded in vitro. Sequence motifs, defined by gene usage and CDR3 content, were tested for enrichment in tetramer-positive compared with tetramer-negative populations. TCRdb re-hosts the immuneACCESS table, in-frame sequences only. Its copies lack some clones; in the studies checked, an unresolved V gene accounts for under half of them, and the cause for the rest is not known. That table supplies the V and J calls and clone size; D and trimming were determined from the DNA. The sample includes about 88,000 clones, with roughly 93% observed a single time. Around 2% of the sample belongs to the ten largest clones.

The CDR3 has 14 amino acids, counting the end cysteine and phenylalanine. CDR3 DNA is the only sequence kept; it has 42 bases, read in frame from the first base. From a lookup of the germline V gene (reference sequence), CDR1 and CDR2 are SEHNR and FQNEAQ. V is pared back by 0 bases and J by 7 bases, with 12 bases lying between the germline termini. General study outcomes and caveats: T cells that bind the CD1B-GMM tetramer with low affinity may not have been captured by the stringent sort gate.

Sequencing used CD1b-GMM tetramer-negative cells sorted from PBMCs. This specimen's cell subset or site label, per the study, means: T cells not binding CD1B-GMM tetramer, sorted from same donor. This chain is built from TRBV7-9 and TRBJ1-1; the D gene remains uncertain. The sequence came from an adult woman with latent tuberculosis. CDR3 loop: CASSLAQTGFEAFF. The nucleotides are TGTGCCAGCAGCTTAGCCCAGACCGGGTTTGAAGCTTTCTTT.